The entry below gives a single T cell receptor (beta chain) sequence along with its context. The source of the sample is a study of blood T cell repertoires in COVID-19. Study-level information: Samples representing acute and convalescent COVID-19 were sourced from the United States, Italy and Spain.

In the authors' methods: Nucleated cell number was recorded as an estimate derived from reference gene primer amplification. Sequenced by immunoSEQ multiplex PCR; TCRdb stores in-frame clones only, minus some. The DNA gave D and trimming, while V, J and clone size come from that table. The sample yields 90,000 or so clones, roughly 82% seen once. Sequencing used peripheral blood. The clonotype was recovered from a man between 60 and 75 years old with acute or convalescent COVID-19.

CDR3 amino acids: CATSRPLGGGARQQYF. The CDR3 DNA reads TGTGCCACCAGCAGACCCCTTGGCGGGGGGGCCCGTCAGCAGTATTTT. The chain uses TRBV15 and TRBJ2-3, with 9 bases fitting TRBD2. The germline V gene has CDR1 LNHNV and CDR2 YYDKDF (reference sequence). Trimming removed 2 bases from V and 11 bases from J; junction bases left unmatched: 14. This CDR3 region has 16 residues.